The T cell receptor (beta chain) under discussion was sequenced for a study of vaccination and CD4 T cells after COVID-19 (dated by TCRdb to between 2021 and 2024). For the study in its entirety: Every convalescent patient had a positive nasal swab PCR test for SARS-CoV-2, with mild disease in under ten patients and severe disease in one. Each participant got two doses of either the Pfizer-BioNTech BNT162b2 vaccine (n=8) or the Moderna mRNA-1273 vaccine (n=2). In 10 COVID-19 convalescent patients and 4 infection-naive healthy vaccine recipients, researchers compared the spike-specific CD4+ TCR repertoire from before mRNA vaccination with the repertoire from after. Control cultures received a CEFX viral epitope pool as the positive control, an HIV-1 Nef peptide pool as the negative control, or no peptide. The convalescent cohort comprised six males and four females, including two Hispanic individuals, seven Caucasians, two Asians and one multiracial person. Post-COVID blood samples from convalescent patients were collected a median of about 100 days after diagnosis, with a range of 35 to 161 days. Post-vaccine blood samples were taken a median of about 77 days after the second vaccine dose, with a range of 14 to 241 days. Culture stimuli were overlapping spike peptide pools from SARS-CoV-2 and from the common cold coronaviruses HCoV-NL63, HCoV-OC43 and HCoV-229E.

The treatment or condition tag for this specimen amounts to: roughly ten-day PBMC culture with coronavirus spike peptide pools or control peptides (ViraFEST assay). The ViraFEST assay, used in the study, expanded antigen-specific T cells with peptide pools and then identified the expanded clonotypes through TCR sequencing. The positive SARS-CoV-2 PCR tests of the convalescent patients were dated from March to December 2020, before the Alpha, Beta and Delta variants emerged in the United States. Each well held 2.1 million or so PBMCs cultured in IMDM containing roughly 5% human AB serum and around 9.2 IU/ml IL-2, with around 9.2 ug/ml peptide pools added. On days 3 and 7, half of the culture medium was replaced with fresh IL-2-containing medium. After approximately 11 days of culture, CD4+ T cells were isolated by negative selection with the EasySep CD4+ T cell isolation kit. Ficoll-Paque Plus gradient centrifugation was used to isolate PBMCs from whole blood, and the isolated PBMCs were then either used fresh or cryopreserved at -140C. Triplicate wells were generally used for each culture condition.

The library relied on PCR. At the Johns Hopkins FTIC core, DNA from the cultured CD4+ T cells underwent TCR sequencing with the Oncomine TCR Beta short-read assay. The QIAamp micro DNA kit was used to extract genomic DNA from the cultured CD4+ T cells. Oncomine TCR Beta libraries from cultured CD4+ T cells were pooled with unique dual indexes and sequenced on an Illumina iSeq 100. Per the original workflow: Non-productive sequences were removed, and CDR3s not starting with C, not ending with F or W, or shorter than 7 amino acids were discarded. The MANAFEST web application identified antigen-specific clonotypes by comparing peptide-stimulated wells against reference wells and other culture wells. For a clone to be called positive, the clone needed an FDR below 0.05, an odds ratio above 5, and a productive frequency above 0.1% in at least two of three replicate wells. A clonotype was classed as cross-reactive if the clonotype showed significant expansion both in SARS-CoV-2 spike wells and in at least one common cold coronavirus spike condition. Levenshtein distances (stringdist) and unrooted phylogenetic trees (ape) in R version 3.6.1 were used to assess CDR3 homology. TCRdb handled the public reads itself, with Q25 trimming in fastp and clone calling in MiXCR, and kept productive beta chains. Entries that share a CDR3 protein sequence are merged under the most common genes and DNA. The V and J calls here are based on TCRdb, not the publication. This sample is represented by approximately 13,000 distinct CDR3 sequences; about 42% of them were singletons. The ten largest clones add up to about 22% of the sample.

The study at large found these results: Relatively few convalescent patients were included in the study, and early timepoints after natural infection were not analyzed. In convalescent patients, nearly all vaccine-specific clones (304 of 307) were found to be mono-reactive for SARS-CoV-2 spike rather than cross-reactive with common cold coronaviruses. Although the median number of SARS-CoV-2-reactive clonotypes went up from roughly 22 after infection to about 38 after vaccination, the increase was not significant. Among convalescent patients, a median 86.3% of the SARS-CoV-2-reactive clones seen after vaccination appeared only after vaccination, which suggests priming specific to the vaccine.

The CDR3 sequence holds 14 residues, the cysteine and phenylalanine included. Only the CDR3 DNA is retained, 42 bases long and in frame from the first base. V is cut back by 1 base and J by 2 bases, with 3 bases in the junction unmatched. In the germline V gene (reference sequence), CDR1 corresponds to DFQATT and CDR2 to SNEGSKA. A word on this clonotype: Its antigen is not yet known. No base-level quality is on record; no much larger clone is a single base apart.

The clonotype comes from a human donor who had recovered from COVID-19. The rearranged chain carries TRBV20-1 and TRBJ2-7, and TRBD1 matches 9 of the central bases. The sample consisted of CD4+ T cells from blood, cultured in vitro, taken before SARS-CoV-2 vaccination. The base sequence is TGCAGTGCTAGAGGGGACAGGGAACCCTACGAGCAGTACTTC. Protein translation: CSARGDREPYEQYF.